These 27 T cell receptor beta chains were all obtained from the same sample, sequenced in a study of T and B cells in COVID-19 patients. BIOMED2 TRB-A/B primer pools were used in multiplex TRB PCR. Using its own MiXCR run on the multiplex PCR reads, TCRdb lists one record per CDR3 protein. The table has under 20,000 distinct CDR3 sequences, under 30% seen once. From blood, about 240-550 ng of genomic DNA served as TRB template. Sequencing used blood. These receptor sequences come from a human donor who had recovered from COVID-19.

This clonotype was found a few times. The CDR3 coding sequence is TGTGCCAGCAGGGACAGGTACGAGCAGTACTTC. Protein: CASRDRYEQYF. The chain has TRBV6-5 and TRBJ2-7, with 7 bases identical to TRBD1. Germline V gene sequence: CDR1 MNHEY, CDR2 SVGAGI. With 6 bases clipped from V and 4 bases from J, the junction kept 0 bases outside the gene matches. The CDR3 is made up of 11 amino acids.

This clonotype was observed many times. J is TRBJ2-4 and V is TRBV27; the D is unclear. V lost 0 bases and J lost 4, with 10 bases in between. The CDR3 contains 15 residues. The V gene's germline CDR1 is MNHEY and CDR2 SMNVEV (reference sequence). CDR3 DNA: TGTGCCAGCAGTTTATCAGCAGCGTTAAAAAACATTCAGTACTTC. As protein: CASSLSAALKNIQYF.

The chain carries TRBV7-2 and TRBJ2-3; 8 bases agree with TRBD1. CDR3 size: 15 residues. Germline CDR1 is SGHTA and CDR2 is FQGNSA. V was pared by 2 bases and J by 1 base, with 2 bases of the junction left unmatched. The CDR3 here is CASSLTGGGTDTQYF. CDR3 sequence (DNA): TGTGCCAGCAGCTTAACAGGGGGAGGCACAGATACGCAGTATTTT.

The CDR3 coding sequence is TGTGCCAGCAGCGAGACAGATACGCAGTATTTT. This translates into CASSETDTQYF. This chain links TRBV12-3 or TRBV12-4 with TRBJ2-3; no reliable D call. This CDR3 is built from 11 residues. V shed 6 bases and J shed 3 bases, with 4 bases lying between them.

The rearrangement links TRBV18 to TRBJ2-1; TRBD2 agrees at 7 bases. The CDR3 runs 13 residues. Per the germline V gene, CDR1 is KGHSH and CDR2 is LQKENI. The ends lost 5 bases at V and 4 bases at J; junction bases unmatched: 2. The CDR3 here is CASSGGVYNEQFF. CDR3 in DNA: TGTGCCAGCTCAGGGGGGGTGTACAATGAGCAGTTCTTC.

The chain employs TRBV18 and TRBJ1-1, with D possibly matching TRBD1 (5 bases). V lost 6 bases and J lost 8, with 19 bases in between. Germline V gene sequence: CDR1 KGHSH, CDR2 LQKENI. This CDR3 has 14 residues. In DNA, the CDR3 is TGTGCCAGCTCCCCGGTCGGGGGGGGACTAGAAGCTTTCTTT. Amino acid sequence: CASSPVGGGLEAFF.

This clonotype appeared a few times. This rearrangement joins TRBV27 to TRBJ1-2; D remains ambiguous. The germline V gene encodes CDR1 MNHEY and CDR2 SMNVEV (reference sequence). The V and J ends lost 2 bases and 4 bases respectively, with 8 bases between them. This CDR3 has 13 residues. The CDR3 bases are TGTGCCAGCAGTTTACGAGGCGTCTATGGCTACACCTTC. It yields the protein CASSLRGVYGYTF.

This clonotype was observed at least ten times. V gene TRBV19 combines with J gene TRBJ1-2; D might be TRBD1 (5 bases). V was cut by 7 bases and J by 2 bases, with 17 bases left in between. The CDR3 totals 15 residues. The germline V gene encodes CDR1 LNHDA and CDR2 SQIVND (reference sequence). CDR3 loop: CASNTPGRTNYGYTF. In DNA form, the CDR3 reads TGTGCCAGTAACACGCCGGGACGGACAAACTATGGCTACACCTTC.

The chain combines TRBV18 with TRBJ1-1; D is undetermined. Trimming pared 3 bases from V and 1 base from J, leaving 0 bases between. This CDR3 spans 11 amino acids. Looked up from germline, CDR1 is KGHSH and CDR2 is LQKENI. CDR3 nucleotide sequence: TGTGCCAGCTCACCGAACACTGAAGCTTTCTTT. It encodes CASSPNTEAFF.

There are a few counts of this clonotype. This sequence joins TRBV5-1 and TRBJ1-1; D not certain. There are 14 residues in the CDR3. The germline V gene has CDR1 SGHRS and CDR2 YFSETQ. V lost 0 bases, J lost 8 bases, and 14 bases lay in between. The chain's CDR3 is CASSLAVGSKEAFF. The CDR3 DNA sequence: TGCGCCAGCAGCTTGGCCGTTGGGTCAAAAGAAGCTTTCTTT.

In this sample, this clonotype turned up many times. CDR3 loop: CASSPRQGAHSPLHF. In DNA form, the CDR3 reads TGTGCCAGCTCACCCCGACAGGGGGCCCATTCACCCCTCCACTTT. The chain uses TRBV18 and TRBJ1-6; 10 bases agree with TRBD1. The V segment lost 3 bases and the J segment 8 bases; nucleotides outside the gene matches: 4. The CDR3 has 15 residues. Per the germline V gene, CDR1 is KGHSH and CDR2 is LQKENI.

At least ten counts were recorded for this clonotype. The V and J genes are TRBV27 and TRBJ2-3, with 7 nucleotides matching TRBD2. The CDR3 loop spans 14 amino acids. The V and J ends lost 3 bases and 4 bases, in that order; junction bases with no gene match: 4. Germline CDR1 is MNHEY and CDR2 is SMNVEV (reference sequence). This chain's CDR3 is CASSFGTISDTQYF. Written as DNA, the CDR3 is TGTGCCAGCAGTTTCGGGACTATCTCAGATACGCAGTATTTT.

By its share, this clonotype is medium-sized. V usage is TRBV6-5 and J usage is TRBJ2-7, with a weak D call TRBD2 (6 bases). CDR1 and CDR2 (germline): MNHEY, SVGAGI. The V end lost 7 bases, the J end lost 3 bases, and 10 bases lay between the germline ends. The length of the CDR3 is 12 residues. The CDR3, as DNA: TGTGCCAGCATGGGCGGGGACTACGAGCAGTACTTC. Protein: CASMGGDYEQYF.

This clonotype has ten or more counts. The chain is built from TRBV6-6 and TRBJ2-1, with 9 nucleotides matching TRBD1. The CDR3 spans 15 residues. The ends lost 4 bases at V and 7 bases at J; junction bases unmatched: 8. CDR1 is MNHNY and CDR2 is SVGAGI in the germline V gene (reference sequence). CDR3: CASSFSLDRGNEQFF. The CDR3 bases are TGTGCCAGCAGTTTTTCTCTGGACAGGGGAAATGAGCAGTTCTTC.

In its sample, this clonotype ranks as medium-sized (0.01 to 0.1%). The genes are TRBV29-1 and TRBJ2-5; D gene uncertain. Germline assignment: CDR1 SQVTM and CDR2 ANQGSEA. The CDR3 runs 11 residues. V lost 5 bases and J 5 bases, leaving 9 bases between the germline ends. The CDR3 is CSVLAIETQYF. CDR3 coding DNA: TGCAGCGTTCTGGCGATTGAGACCCAGTACTTC.

A few counts support this clonotype. This chain uses TRBV12-3 or TRBV12-4 with TRBJ1-6; 9 bases are a match to TRBD1. Unmatched junction bases numbered 6, after V lost 3 bases and J lost 9 bases. The CDR3 is made up of 15 amino acids. The CDR3 nucleotides are TGTGCCAGCAGTTTGATGGGACAGGGATCTTCACCCCTCCACTTT. This gives the protein CASSLMGQGSSPLHF.

The chain recombines TRBV5-4 with TRBJ1-4; D ambiguous. This CDR3 spans 14 amino acids. Looked up from germline, CDR1 is SGHNT and CDR2 is YYREEE (reference sequence). The V gene lost 0 bases and the J gene lost 1 base, with 4 bases spanning the gap. CDR3 loop: CASSLGRTNEKLFF. The DNA for the CDR3 is TGTGCCAGCAGCTTGGGTAGAACTAATGAAAAACTGTTTTTT.

This clonotype showed up just a few times. This rearrangement joins TRBV18 to TRBJ1-5, with D possibly TRBD1 on 6 matching bases. This CDR3 spans 15 amino acids. V lost 4 bases, J lost 7 bases, and 17 bases lay in between. Per germline, CDR1 KGHSH and CDR2 LQKENI. The CDR3 bases are TGTGCCAGCTCACTGGGGCAGGGGATAAAACAGCCCCAGCATTTT. Protein: CASSLGQGIKQPQHF.

The chain employs TRBV7-6 and TRBJ1-1; maybe TRBD1 (5 bases). The germline CDR1 and CDR2 sequences are SGHVS and FNYEAQ. The CDR3 has 14 residues. V was shortened by 5 bases and J by 6 bases, with 16 bases between the two germline ends. CDR3 region: CASSGGLLGAEAFF. In DNA form, the CDR3 reads TGTGCCAGCAGCGGGGGTTTGCTTGGGGCTGAAGCTTTCTTT. The whole variable domain, filled in from reference TRBV7-6 and TRBJ1-1, reads GAGVSQSPRYKVTKRGQDVALRCDPISGHVSLYWYRQALGQGPEFLTYFNYEAQQDKSGLPNDRFSAERPEGSISTLTIQRTEQRDSAMYRCASSGGLLGAEAFFGQGTRLTVV.

This clonotype showed up just a few times. The chain couples TRBV12-3 or TRBV12-4 to TRBJ1-2; the match to TRBD1 covers 8 bases. Trimming cost V 5 bases and J 8 bases; bases outside gene matches: 7. The CDR3 spans 13 residues. CDR3 loop: CASSPQGEQGYTF. CDR3 bases: TGTGCCAGCAGTCCACAGGGGGAACAAGGCTACACCTTC.

This clonotype was seen a few times. This chain links TRBV12-3 or TRBV12-4 with TRBJ2-5; 8 nucleotides match TRBD2. The CDR3 runs 15 residues. Losses at the gene ends were 4 bases for V and 4 bases for J; bases not matched to a gene: 8. CDR3 region: CASSYRGGRRETQYF. CDR3 sequence (DNA): TGTGCCAGCAGTTACCGGGGGGGCAGGAGAGAGACCCAGTACTTC.

This clonotype was observed a handful of times. This sequence joins TRBV12-3 or TRBV12-4 and TRBJ2-1, with 10 positions matching TRBD1. This CDR3 has 15 amino acids. Trimming at V came to 6 bases and at J to 9 bases, leaving 11 bases not matched to a gene. CDR3 loop: CASSQTGGVFVEQFF. The DNA of the CDR3 is TGTGCCAGCAGCCAGACAGGGGGCGTATTTGTTGAGCAGTTCTTC.

This clonotype was seen ten or more times. The chain recombines TRBV6-2 or TRBV6-3 with TRBJ2-1; 11 bases align to TRBD2. The germline V gene has CDR1 MNHEY and CDR2 SVGEGT. CDR3 length: 16 residues. J was trimmed by 5 bases and V by 4 bases; bases with no gene match: 7. CDR3: CASSWEGTSGDNEQFF. DNA of the CDR3: TGTGCCAGCAGTTGGGAGGGGACTAGCGGAGACAATGAGCAGTTCTTC.

This clonotype was detected a few times. The genes are TRBV18 and TRBJ2-5; possibly TRBD1 or TRBD2 for D (6 bases each). Germline V gene lookup returns CDR1 KGHSH and CDR2 LQKENI. V was trimmed by 6 bases and J by 1 base, leaving 12 bases between them. CDR3 length: 14 amino acids. This CDR3 reads CASSPGATQETQYF. CDR3 nucleotides: TGTGCCAGCTCTCCGGGGGCGACCCAAGAGACCCAGTACTTC.

This clonotype was picked up many times. The rearrangement links TRBV27 to TRBJ1-4; D gene unclear. This CDR3 comprises 10 residues. Germline V lookup: CDR1 MNHEY, CDR2 SMNVEV (reference sequence). V lost 9 bases and J lost 6, with 5 bases in between. The DNA of the CDR3 is TGTGCCAGGCCCCATGAAAAACTGTTTTTT. It yields the protein CARPHEKLFF. Filled out from reference TRBV27 and TRBJ1-4, the complete variable domain reads EAQVTQNPRYLITVTGKKLTVTCSQNMNHEYMSWYRQDPGLGLRQIYYSMNVEVTDKGDVPEGYKVSRKEKRNFPLILESPSPNQTSLYFCARPHEKLFFGSGTQLSVL.

This clonotype was recorded a few times. This rearrangement joins TRBV7-9 to TRBJ1-4, with TRBD1 as a possible D gene (5 bases). V was pared by 0 bases and J by 4 bases, with 9 bases between. The germline CDR1 and CDR2 sequences are SEHNR and FQNEAQ (reference sequence). The CDR3 consists of 15 residues. CDR3 DNA sequence: TGTGCCAGCAGCTTAGCGGGCAGGGTTAATGAAAAACTGTTTTTT. This translates into CASSLAGRVNEKLFF.

This clonotype occurred many times. J is TRBJ2-2 and V is TRBV6-2 or TRBV6-3; D is uncertain. The CDR3 consists of 12 residues. Trimming cost V 1 base and J 5 bases, with 2 bases left between them. Germline CDR1 MNHEY, CDR2 SVGEGT. CDR3 residues: CASSYYTGELFF. The CDR3 DNA follows: TGTGCCAGCAGTTACTATACCGGGGAGCTGTTTTTT.